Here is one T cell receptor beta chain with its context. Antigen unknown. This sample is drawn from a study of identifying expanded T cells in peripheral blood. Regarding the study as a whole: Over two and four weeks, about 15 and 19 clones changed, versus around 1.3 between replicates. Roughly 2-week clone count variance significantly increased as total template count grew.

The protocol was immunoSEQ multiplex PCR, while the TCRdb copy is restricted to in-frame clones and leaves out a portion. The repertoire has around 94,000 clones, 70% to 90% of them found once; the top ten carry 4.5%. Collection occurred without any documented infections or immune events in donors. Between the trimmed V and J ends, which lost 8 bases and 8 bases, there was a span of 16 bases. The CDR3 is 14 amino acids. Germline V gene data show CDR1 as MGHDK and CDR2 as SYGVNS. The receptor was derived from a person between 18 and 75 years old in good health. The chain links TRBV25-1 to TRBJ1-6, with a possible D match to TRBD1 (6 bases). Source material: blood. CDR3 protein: CASGGRGGDSPLHF. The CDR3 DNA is TGTGCCAGCGGAGGGCGGGGGGGCGATTCACCCCTCCACTTT.